This T cell receptor (beta chain) was identified in a study of T cells expressing NK-cell markers. The wider study: Sorted CD3+CD56+NKG2C+, CD3+CD56+NKG2C- and CD3+CD56-NKG2C+ T cells supplied TCR beta repertoires.

Findings of the study overall: For a few donors, these clonotypes were likewise the leading ones in the CD3+CD56-NKG2C+ fraction. No clear determination of HCMV specificity was made for expanded NKG2C+ T cell clones.

TCRdb reprocessed the 5' RACE reads; each CDR3 protein has one entry and no DNA is given. The data include 150,000 to 180,000 distinct CDR3 sequences; the top ten clones carry 37%. CDR1 and CDR2 (germline): MNHEY, SVGAGI. This CDR3 has 14 residues. Concerning this clonotype: The antigen is undetermined.

Sequencing was done on a sample of blood T cells: a sorted CD56 or NKG2C T cell subset, CD4+ or CD8+ T cells, or bulk PBMC T cells (not recorded which). This sequence originates from a woman in her forties or fifties in good health. J is TRBJ2-3 and V is TRBV6-5; TCRdb names TRBD2, which stays unverified in the absence of DNA. Here the CDR3 reads CASSSAGRTDTQYF.